One and the same sample provided the 6 T cell receptor beta chains below, sequenced in a study of blood T cell repertoires in COVID-19. Only in-frame clones appear in the TCRdb table, and some are missing; sequencing was by immunoSEQ multiplex PCR. The data contain 110,000 to 150,000 clones, 75% to 90% of them seen just once; the ten biggest clones take up approximately 40%. Sequences were obtained from peripheral blood. The receptors shown here come from a human donor in a cohort sampled during active COVID-19.

This chain connects TRBV6-2 or TRBV6-3 to TRBJ2-3; D call uncertain. This CDR3 is built from 11 residues. V was clipped by 5 bases and J by 8 bases, with 8 bases between them. From germline, CDR1 is MNHEY and CDR2 SVGEGT. CDR3 bases: TGTGCCAGCAGTCGCAGTGGTACGCAGTATTTT. It yields the protein CASSRSGTQYF.

The V and J genes are TRBV5-1 and TRBJ1-1, with D possibly matching TRBD1 (6 bases). Deletions cut 1 base from V and 6 bases from J, with 10 bases between. The CDR3 totals 13 residues. Germline V gene sequence: CDR1 SGHRS, CDR2 YFSETQ. The chain's CDR3 is CASSLQGRPEAFF. The DNA of the CDR3 is TGCGCCAGCAGCTTGCAGGGGCGCCCTGAAGCTTTCTTT.

This rearrangement joins TRBV3-1 (or the pseudogene TRBV3-2) to TRBJ2-3; 10 bases are a match to TRBD2. J gave up 0 bases and V 4 bases, and 10 bases lay outside the gene matches. This CDR3 contains 18 residues. CDR1 LGHDT and CDR2 YNNKEL come from the germline V gene (reference sequence). The CDR3: CASSPRGTSGISTDTQYF. The CDR3 bases are TGTGCCAGCAGCCCGAGAGGAACTAGCGGGATCAGCACAGATACGCAGTATTTT.

The chain carries TRBV19 and TRBJ2-7; TRBD1 might be the D (6 bases). The CDR3 contains 14 residues. From germline, CDR1 is LNHDA and CDR2 SQIVND (reference sequence). Trimming removed 5 bases from V and 5 bases from J, with 16 bases in between. For the CDR3, the DNA is TGTGCCAGTAGTTCAGGGGACCTCCGGAACGAGCAGTACTTC. Translating it yields CASSSGDLRNEQYF.

This clone showed up just once. The J gene is TRBJ1-2, the V gene TRBV3-1 (or the pseudogene TRBV3-2); 8 bases align to TRBD1. The CDR3 consists of 15 residues. The junction had 3 bases not matched to a gene; V was cut back by 3 bases and J by 0 bases. In germline, CDR1 is LGHDT, CDR2 YNNKEL (reference sequence). As DNA, the CDR3 is TGTGCCAGCAGCCACAACAGGGGGACTAACTATGGCTACACCTTC. It codes for CASSHNRGTNYGYTF.

V usage is TRBV30 and J usage is TRBJ2-3; no clear D. This CDR3 region has 12 residues. Germline-derived CDR1 and CDR2 are GTSNPN and SVGIG (reference sequence). The V and J ends lost 3 bases and 7 bases respectively, with 11 bases between them. CDR3 amino acids: CAWRPTRYTQYF. The CDR3 bases are TGTGCCTGGAGACCCACCAGATATACGCAGTATTTT.